This TCR beta chain was profiled in a study of shared clonotypes between healthy human individuals. Notes on this clone: Its target is unknown.

The CDR3 consists of 14 residues. Germline CDR1 is SGHRS and CDR2 is YFSETQ. Trimming left V 1 base short and J 6 bases short, with 14 bases between. TCRdb's copy holds only in-frame clones and misses some; the assay was immunoSEQ multiplex PCR. The sample consists of roughly 500,000 clones, 65% to 85% of them appearing once. Points from the study as a whole: Tissues were not sampled, only blood, and their repertoires likely differ.

The specimen was PBMCs. The chain recombines TRBV5-1 with TRBJ2-7; possibly TRBD1 for D (5 bases). The TCR was taken from a woman in her 40s in good health. Some clones in this sample may be carry-over from other donors' samples. The DNA for the CDR3 is TGCGCCAGCAGCTTGACGCCAGGGCTAGGCGAGCAGTACTTC. Residues: CASSLTPGLGEQYF.